These T cell receptor beta chains were read from a single sample in a study of control samples from healthy donors and cancer patients. The method was immunoSEQ multiplex PCR; TCRdb's version includes in-frame clones alone and lacks a portion of them. The top ten clones hold around 3% of a sample with roughly 100,000 clones, 80% to 95% of them seen once. Sequencing used blood. The receptor source for this set is a human donor in good health. The donor label of this sample is uncertain. Both conserved end residues are part of each CDR3. The D gene is left open where the match is weak. The listing skips clone size in some rows; elsewhere it reads once, few, many or a size class.

- | TRBJ2-5 | - | TRBV5-1 | CASSLDGETQYF | TGCGCCAGCAGCTTGGATGGAGAGACCCAGTACTTC
- | TRBJ1-1 | - | TRBV28 | CAILPQGAASTEAFF | TGTGCCATCCTGCCCCAGGGAGCGGCGAGCACTGAAGCTTTCTTT
- | TRBJ2-2 | TRBD1 | TRBV4-1 | CASSLRQGVNRELFF | TGCGCCAGCAGCCTAAGACAGGGGGTTAACCGGGAGCTGTTTTTT
- | TRBJ1-5 | TRBD1 | TRBV30 | CAWSIDTGGQPQHF | TGTGCCTGGAGTATAGACACAGGGGGTCAGCCCCAGCATTTT
- | TRBJ2-3 | - | TRBV24-1 | CATSDSQGLDTQYF | TGTGCCACCAGTGATTCACAGGGTCTAGATACGCAGTATTTT
few | TRBJ1-1 | - | TRBV6-1 | CASSEAAGEIAEAFF | TGTGCCAGCAGTGAAGCAGCAGGGGAAATCGCTGAAGCTTTCTTT
- | TRBJ2-1 | - | TRBV6-2/TRBV6-3 | CASSYPTLTGTDNEQFF | TGTGCCAGCAGTTACCCAACCTTAACAGGGACTGACAATGAGCAGTTCTTC
once | TRBJ1-1 | - | TRBV20-1 | CSASSKLNTEAFF | TGCAGTGCTAGTAGCAAACTGAACACTGAAGCTTTCTTT
- | TRBJ1-3 | TRBD1 | TRBV24-1 | CATSAVWDSRYLGNTIYF | TGTGCCACCAGTGCCGTTTGGGACAGTCGTTACTTGGGAAACACCATATATTTT
- | TRBJ2-1 | - | TRBV7-9 | CATGKVGTSYNEQFF | TGTGCCACCGGGAAGGTGGGGACATCCTACAATGAGCAGTTCTTC
- | TRBJ1-1 | - | TRBV10-3 | CAIGGHTNTEAFF | TGTGCCATCGGGGGACACACGAACACTGAAGCTTTCTTT
- | TRBJ2-7 | - | TRBV6-2/TRBV6-3 | CASSPGAYEQYF | TGTGCCAGCAGTCCCGGAGCCTACGAGCAGTACTTC
- | TRBJ1-1 | - | TRBV14 | CASSPLIPRNTEAFF | TGTGCCAGCAGCCCTCTTATTCCAAGGAACACTGAAGCTTTCTTT
- | TRBJ2-1 | - | TRBV6-5 | CASRELDNEQFF | TGTGCCAGCAGAGAGTTGGACAATGAGCAGTTCTTC
- | TRBJ1-5 | - | TRBV30 | CAWTPKAPAGPQHF | TGTGCCTGGACCCCAAAGGCCCCCGCAGGGCCCCAGCATTTT
- | TRBJ1-4 | - | TRBV7-8 | CASSVGFEKLFF | TGTGCCAGCAGCGTCGGATTCGAAAAACTGTTTTTT
once | TRBJ2-3 | - | TRBV24-1 | CATSDPRDPRTDTQYF | TGTGCCACCAGTGACCCGAGGGACCCTAGGACAGATACGCAGTATTTT
- | TRBJ1-3 | - | TRBV4-1 | CASSANTGSGNTIYF | TGCGCCAGCTCTGCGAATACAGGGTCTGGAAACACCATATATTTT
- | TRBJ1-2 | - | TRBV5-1 | CASSLAGPHYGYTF | TGCGCCAGCAGCTTGGCGGGACCGCACTATGGCTACACCTTC
few | TRBJ1-2 | - | TRBV3-1/TRBV3-2 | CASSQAGYGYTF | TGTGCCAGCAGCCAAGCAGGGTATGGCTACACCTTC
once | TRBJ2-7 | TRBD1 | TRBV6-5 | CASSPQETGGYEQYF | TGTGCCAGCAGTCCACAGGAGACAGGGGGCTACGAGCAGTACTTC
- | TRBJ1-3 | - | TRBV7-3 | CASSLGGAGNTIYF | TGTGCCAGCAGCTTAGGGGGCGCGGGAAACACCATATATTTT
few | TRBJ2-6 | - | TRBV18 | CASSPPSITTSGANVLTF | TGTGCCAGCTCACCACCTTCCATAACTACCTCTGGGGCCAACGTCCTGACTTTC
- | TRBJ2-2 | TRBD2 | TRBV25-1 | CASSGGLPDTGELFF | TGTGCCAGCAGTGGGGGACTACCCGACACCGGGGAGCTGTTTTTT
- | TRBJ2-1 | TRBD1 | TRBV5-1 | CASSLGQGAGDEQFF | TGCGCCAGCAGTTTGGGGCAGGGGGCCGGGGATGAGCAGTTCTTC
once | TRBJ1-5 | - | TRBV6-5 | CASSGGYSNQPQHF | TGTGCCAGCAGCGGGGGGTATAGCAATCAGCCCCAGCATTTT
once | TRBJ2-2 | TRBD2 | TRBV6-1 | CASSEFAGANTGELFF | TGTGCCAGCAGTGAATTTGCGGGAGCTAACACCGGGGAGCTGTTTTTT
- | TRBJ2-7 | - | TRBV13 | CASSFGFAGGPSYEQYF | TGTGCCAGCAGCTTCGGTTTCGCAGGGGGGCCCTCCTACGAGCAGTACTTC
- | TRBJ1-6 | - | TRBV25-1 | CASSEWAGGLGSPLHF | TGTGCCAGCAGTGAATGGGCAGGCGGATTGGGTTCACCCCTCCACTTT
- | TRBJ2-1 | TRBD2 | TRBV24-1 | CATSDPGLAPYNEQFF | TGTGCCACCAGTGATCCCGGACTAGCCCCCTACAATGAGCAGTTCTTC
- | TRBJ1-6 | TRBD1 | TRBV27 | CATRGWGQANSPLHF | TGTGCCACCCGGGGGTGGGGACAGGCGAATTCACCCCTCCACTTT
- | TRBJ1-6 | TRBD1 | TRBV6-5 | CASSYSTGSASPLHF | TGTGCCAGCAGTTACTCGACAGGGAGTGCGTCACCCCTCCACTTT
- | TRBJ2-5 | - | TRBV5-3 | CARSLFRLDLHQETQYF | TGTGCCAGAAGCTTGTTTAGGCTAGACCTGCACCAAGAGACCCAGTACTTC
- | TRBJ1-2 | - | TRBV6-1 | CASSESEGQGYGYTF | TGTGCCAGCAGTGAATCTGAGGGTCAGGGCTATGGCTACACCTTC
- | TRBJ1-1 | TRBD1 | TRBV10-1 | CASIPGQGASNTEAFF | TGCGCCAGCATCCCCGGACAGGGGGCGTCGAACACTGAAGCTTTCTTT
once | TRBJ2-1 | - | TRBV18 | CASSRPTEINEQFF | TGTGCCAGCTCACGACCCACAGAGATCAATGAGCAGTTCTTC
- | TRBJ1-4 | - | TRBV19 | CASSSPTRGKLFF | TGTGCCAGTAGTTCACCCACCCGGGGAAAACTGTTTTTT
- | TRBJ2-3 | TRBD2 | TRBV6-2/TRBV6-3 | CASSGGATDTQYF | TGTGCCAGCAGCGGGGGGGCTACAGATACGCAGTATTTT
- | TRBJ1-5 | - | TRBV19 | CASSTTDAQNQPQHF | TGTGCCAGTAGTACCACGGACGCACAGAATCAGCCCCAGCATTTT
- | TRBJ1-4 | TRBD1 | TRBV9 | CASSVVGQGNEKLFF | TGTGCCAGCAGCGTAGTGGGACAGGGGAATGAAAAACTGTTTTTT
- | TRBJ2-3 | - | TRBV6-1 | CASSEAGRTGTDTQYF | TGTGCCAGCAGTGAAGCGGGGCGGACAGGCACAGATACGCAGTATTTT
few | TRBJ1-5 | - | TRBV18 | CASSPTAGQPQHF | TGTGCCAGCTCGCCCACCGCGGGTCAGCCCCAGCATTTT
- | TRBJ2-7 | TRBD1 | TRBV7-9 | CASSRGQGADGEQYF | TGTGCCAGCAGCCGGGGACAGGGGGCCGATGGCGAGCAGTACTTC
- | TRBJ1-4 | - | TRBV4-1 | CASSPVRGRFEKLFF | TGCGCCAGCAGCCCCGTCAGGGGACGGTTTGAAAAACTGTTTTTT
- | TRBJ2-5 | - | TRBV19 | CASSPVRAGRETQYF | TGTGCCAGTAGCCCTGTTCGGGCAGGGAGAGAGACCCAGTACTTC
- | TRBJ1-5 | - | TRBV19 | CASSIGQYSNQPQHF | TGTGCCAGTAGTATCGGGCAGTATAGCAATCAGCCCCAGCATTTT
- | TRBJ1-4 | - | TRBV2 | CASMDPATNEKLFF | TGTGCCAGCATGGACCCAGCAACTAATGAAAAACTGTTTTTT
- | TRBJ1-1 | - | TRBV21-1 | CASSKQGAQTEAFF | TGTGCCAGCAGCAAGCAGGGGGCGCAGACTGAAGCTTTCTTT
- | TRBJ2-1 | TRBD2 | TRBV3-1/TRBV3-2 | CASSQLVLAGNEQFF | TGTGCCAGCAGCCAACTGGTACTAGCGGGGAATGAGCAGTTCTTC
- | TRBJ2-7 | - | TRBV5-6 | CASSLEGSGAISGEQYF | TGTGCCAGCAGCTTGGAGGGGTCAGGGGCGATATCCGGCGAGCAGTACTTC
- | TRBJ1-1 | - | TRBV18 | CASMPGVNTEAFF | TGTGCCAGCATGCCGGGTGTGAACACTGAAGCTTTCTTT
- | TRBJ1-3 | - | TRBV25-1 | CASSELTSSGNTIYF | TGTGCCAGCAGTGAATTGACGAGCTCTGGAAACACCATATATTTT
- | TRBJ2-2 | TRBD2 | TRBV7-2 | CASSFRIWGEGNTGELFF | TGTGCCAGCAGCTTCCGCATATGGGGGGAGGGTAACACCGGGGAGCTGTTTTTT
- | TRBJ1-2 | TRBD1 | TRBV28 | CASSHPLTGGGKPNYGYTF | TGTGCCAGCAGCCATCCTCTTACAGGGGGCGGGAAACCCAACTATGGCTACACCTTC
- | TRBJ1-4 | - | TRBV2 | CASSGRGEKLFF | TGTGCCAGCAGTGGTCGAGGGGAAAAACTGTTTTTT
- | TRBJ1-2 | TRBD1 | TRBV27 | CASSSPGQGAQGYTF | TGTGCCAGCAGTTCCCCGGGACAGGGGGCGCAAGGCTACACCTTC
- | TRBJ1-5 | - | TRBV7-2 | CASSLVGPDQPQHF | TGTGCCAGCAGCTTAGTGGGGCCGGATCAGCCCCAGCATTTT
- | TRBJ1-5 | - | TRBV10-1 | CASSDGARAQNQPQHF | TGCGCCAGCAGTGACGGGGCCAGGGCGCAAAATCAGCCCCAGCATTTT
- | TRBJ1-1 | - | TRBV4-2 | CASSQDLLGTEAFF | TGTGCCAGCAGCCAAGATCTCCTAGGGACTGAAGCTTTCTTT
- | TRBJ1-4 | - | TRBV7-9 | CASSLRLERGGEKLFF | TGTGCCAGCAGCTTAAGATTGGAGAGGGGCGGTGAAAAACTGTTTTTT